Below, 20 T cell receptor beta chains from the same sample are listed, as sequenced in a study of cytomegalovirus exposure and HLA in healthy donors. The PCR used 60 Vbeta and 13 Jbeta primers. Method: immunoSEQ multiplex PCR; TCRdb's copy keeps in-frame clones and lacks some. The repertoire table contains approximately 120,000 clones. Sequenced input: PBMCs. Receptor source: a man aged 30 to 45 in good health and CMV-seronegative.

The chain combines TRBV5-1 with TRBJ2-3, with D possibly matching TRBD2 (5 bases). The CDR3 loop spans 14 amino acids. Germline CDR1 and CDR2: SGHRS and YFSETQ. V was trimmed by 4 bases and J by 5 bases, leaving 14 bases between them. CDR3 region: CASSPGSAGDTQYF. In nucleotides, the CDR3 is TGCGCCAGCAGCCCGGGGTCGGCCGGAGATACGCAGTATTTT.

This chain links TRBV9 with TRBJ2-3, with D possibly TRBD2 on 6 matching bases. Per germline, CDR1 SGDLS and CDR2 YYNGEE. The ends were cut back, 1 base at V and 4 bases at J, with 10 bases in the middle. The length of the CDR3 is 14 residues. The CDR3 reads CASSVRTSSDTQYF. In nucleotides, the CDR3 is TGTGCCAGCAGCGTAAGAACTAGCTCAGATACGCAGTATTTT. The full variable domain, completed using reference TRBV9 and TRBJ2-3, is DSGVTQTPKHLITATGQRVTLRCSPRSGDLSVYWYQQSLDQGLQFLIQYYNGEERAKGNILERFSAQQFPDLHSELNLSSLELGDSALYFCASSVRTSSDTQYFGPGTRLTVL.

The V call is TRBV7-9, the J call TRBJ1-5; D unclear. V dropped 5 bases and J dropped 1 base, with 9 bases sitting between them. There are 14 residues in the CDR3. Germline-derived CDR1 and CDR2 are SEHNR and FQNEAQ (reference sequence). CDR3 DNA: TGTGCCAGCAGCGATGGAGAGAGCAATCAGCCCCAGCATTTT. It is translated as CASSDGESNQPQHF.

The CDR3 DNA reads as TGTGCCAGCAGCTTAGTGCGGGAAGAGACCCAGTACTTC. Translated: CASSLVREETQYF. The gene calls are TRBV7-6 and TRBJ2-5; TRBD2 is a possible D gene (5 bases). The CDR3 loop spans 13 amino acids. V lost 1 base and J 3 bases, leaving 6 bases between the germline ends. Germline loops: CDR1 SGHVS, CDR2 FNYEAQ.

The J gene is TRBJ2-1, the V gene TRBV10-3; D is perhaps TRBD2 (6 bases). The V gene's germline CDR1 is ENHRY and CDR2 SYGVKD. V was clipped by 0 bases and J by 0 bases, with 15 bases between them. The length of the CDR3 is 18 residues. CDR3 sequence (DNA): TGTGCCATCAGTGAGTCAGGGGTCACGGGAGACTCCTACAATGAGCAGTTCTTC. Translation: CAISESGVTGDSYNEQFF.

About this clone itself: The junction does not match germline at one end; this may be a read error. The CDR3 DNA reads as TGTGCCAACAGTGAAGCGATAGCGGGACCCTACGAGCAGTACTTC. Protein product: CANSEAIAGPYEQYF. This rearrangement joins TRBV6-1 to TRBJ2-7; TRBD2 matches 8 bases. CDR3 length equals 15 residues. Germline CDR1 MNHNS, CDR2 SASEGT.

The rearrangement joins TRBV18 to TRBJ2-7; the D gene is possibly TRBD1 (6 bases). V was cut by 6 bases and J by 2 bases, with 14 bases left in between. The CDR3 sequence is 14 residues long. Germline V gene sequence: CDR1 KGHSH, CDR2 LQKENI. The DNA of the CDR3 is TGTGCCAGCTCTCGCGCCGGGACACCCTACGAGCAGTACTTC. It is translated as CASSRAGTPYEQYF.

This chain links TRBV30 with TRBJ2-5; 7 positions match TRBD2. This CDR3 has 15 amino acids. Looked up from germline, CDR1 is GTSNPN and CDR2 is SVGIG (reference sequence). Trimming took 0 bases from V and 7 from J; bases not matched to a gene: 11. CDR3 nucleotides: TGTGCCTGGAGTGTTAGGGCTAGCGGATCCGGGACCCAGTACTTC. This gives the protein CAWSVRASGSGTQYF.

The chain uses TRBV18 and TRBJ1-1; maybe TRBD1 (6 bases). Trimming removed 1 base from V and 4 bases from J, with 16 bases in between. Germline V gene lookup returns CDR1 KGHSH and CDR2 LQKENI. This CDR3 is built from 16 residues. Here the CDR3 DNA reads TGTGCCAGCTCACCACGTAGGGCAGGGGAGGGCACTGAAGCTTTCTTT. Translated: CASSPRRAGEGTEAFF. Based on the CDR3 plus reference TRBV18 and TRBJ1-1, the full variable domain is NAGVMQNPRHLVRRRGQEARLRCSPMKGHSHVYWYRQLPEEGLKFMVYLQKENIIDESGMPKERFSAEFPKEGPSILRIQQVVRGDSAAYFCASSPRRAGEGTEAFFGQGTRLTVV.

The V call is TRBV19, the J call TRBJ2-7; 10 bases fit TRBD2. The CDR3 has 14 residues. V trimming: 8 bases; J trimming: 6 bases; junction bases outside the gene matches: 10. Germline V lookup: CDR1 LNHDA, CDR2 SQIVND (reference sequence). CDR3 residues: CASSASGRAGEQYF. In DNA, the CDR3 is TGTGCCAGTTCCGCGAGCGGGAGGGCCGGCGAGCAGTACTTC.

This rearrangement joins TRBV7-8 to TRBJ1-2; 7 nucleotides line up with TRBD1. The length of the CDR3 is 14 residues. V dropped 1 base and J dropped 8; count of bases not matched to a gene: 7. Germline lookup yields CDR1 SGHVS and CDR2 FQNEAQ. For the CDR3, the DNA is TGTGCCAGCAGCTTAGATCGACAGGGACAAGGCTACACCTTC. Translated: CASSLDRQGQGYTF.

The gene calls are TRBV5-6 and TRBJ1-3; D remains ambiguous. Germline CDR1 is SGHDT and CDR2 is YYEEEE. Trimming pared 7 bases from V and 0 bases from J, leaving 14 bases between. This CDR3 comprises 15 residues. The CDR3 is CASRRGPYSGNTIYF. The CDR3 coding sequence is TGTGCCAGCCGGCGGGGTCCCTACTCTGGAAACACCATATATTTT.

The rearrangement links TRBV6-6 to TRBJ1-2; 8 nucleotides agree with TRBD1. Germline V gives CDR1 MNHNY, CDR2 SVGAGI (reference sequence). This CDR3 comprises 15 residues. The ends lost 6 bases at V and 4 bases at J; junction bases unmatched: 10. This CDR3 reads CASSTGTGLSYGYTF. The CDR3, as DNA: TGTGCCAGCAGCACCGGGACAGGTCTGAGCTATGGCTACACCTTC.

The CDR3 region is CASSDDRGHGELFF. DNA of the CDR3: TGTGCCAGCAGTGACGACAGGGGACACGGGGAGCTGTTTTTT. The chain has TRBV2 and TRBJ2-2; 8 bases fit TRBD1. The CDR3 contains 14 residues. With V trimmed by 3 bases and J by 7 bases, 4 bases remained unmatched. CDR1 and CDR2 from the germline V gene are SNHLY and FYNNEI.

V and J are TRBV27 and TRBJ2-1; 7 bases align to TRBD1. The V gene's germline CDR1 is MNHEY and CDR2 SMNVEV (reference sequence). With V trimmed by 8 bases and J by 3 bases, 7 bases remained unmatched. CDR3 size: 14 residues. CDR3 amino acids: CASRAQGSYNEQFF. The CDR3 bases are TGTGCCAGCCGCGCACAGGGGAGCTACAATGAGCAGTTCTTC.

This sequence joins TRBV18 and TRBJ2-6; D may be TRBD1 (5 bases). V lost 2 bases, J lost 4 bases, and 12 bases lay in between. The CDR3 runs to 16 residues. The germline CDR1 and CDR2 sequences are KGHSH and LQKENI. DNA for the CDR3: TGTGCCAGCTCACCATCCCAGGGCCGAGGGGCCAACGTCCTGACTTTC. Residues: CASSPSQGRGANVLTF.

The chain links TRBV7-9 to TRBJ1-6; 9 bases match TRBD1. The germline gives CDR1 SEHNR, CDR2 FQNEAQ (reference sequence). This CDR3 region has 15 residues. The trim removed 5 bases at V and 7 bases at J, leaving 6 bases unmatched. CDR3 region: CASSLTDRGNSPLHF. The CDR3, as DNA: TGTGCCAGCAGCCTCACGGACAGGGGAAATTCACCCCTCCACTTT.

The chain uses TRBV5-1 and TRBJ1-2, with D hard to call. The CDR3 has 13 amino acids. The V gene lost 4 bases and the J gene lost 1 base, with 8 bases spanning the gap. Germline V gene data show CDR1 as SGHRS and CDR2 as YFSETQ. DNA for the CDR3: TGCGCCAGCAGCGAGGGAGTTAACTATGGCTACACCTTC. It translates to CASSEGVNYGYTF.

This chain joins TRBV30 and TRBJ2-7; D remains ambiguous. V lost 6 bases and J 2 bases, leaving 11 bases between the germline ends. The CDR3 has 12 residues. Germline V CDR1 and CDR2: GTSNPN, SVGIG (reference sequence). The CDR3 coding sequence is TGTGCCTGCACCGACACGACCTACGAGCAGTACTTC. Its translation: CACTDTTYEQYF.

V usage is TRBV7-9 and J usage is TRBJ2-1; D possibly corresponds to TRBD1 (7 bases). The CDR3 consists of 14 residues. The V and J ends lost 5 bases and 4 bases respectively, with 12 bases between them. Germline V gene sequence: CDR1 SEHNR, CDR2 FQNEAQ (reference sequence). The CDR3 loop reads CASSAGTVYNEQFF. The CDR3, as DNA: TGTGCCAGCAGCGCGGGGACAGTGTACAATGAGCAGTTCTTC.